The 4 T cell receptor beta chains presented below share a single source sample, sequenced in a study of T-cell reconstitution after alpha-beta-depleted transplantation in children. Unique molecular identifiers were used in preparing the TCRbeta library. TCRdb ran MiXCR on the PCR reads and lists one entry per CDR3 protein. This table holds more than 150,000 distinct CDR3 sequences, 13% to 15% found once. The source was PBMCs from the stem cell graft donor, collected from the stem cell graft. Receptor source: a human donor who donated a stem cell graft to a child with acute lymphoblastic leukemia.

Remarks on this clonotype: Possible read error: a much larger clone is one base away. This rearrangement joins TRBV29-1 to TRBJ1-1; D is uncertain. Per germline, CDR1 SQVTM and CDR2 ANQGSEA. The CDR3 is 12 residues long. The DNA for the CDR3 is TGCAGCGCCTTGACACAGAACACTGTAGCTTTCTTT. Its translation is CSALTQNTVAFF. The whole variable domain, remainder taken from reference TRBV29-1 and TRBJ1-1, is SAVISQKPSRDICQRGTSLTIQCQVDSQVTMMFWYRQQPGQSLTLIATANQGSEATYESGFVIDKFPISRPNLTFSTLTVSNMSPEDSSIYLCSALTQNTVAFFGQGTRLTVV.

This clonotype was picked up many times. The rearrangement links TRBV7-2 to TRBJ2-1; D perhaps matches TRBD2 (5 bases). V gave up 2 bases and J gave up 8 bases, with 16 bases separating them. CDR1 is SGHTA, CDR2 FQGNSA, per germline. The CDR3 consists of 15 residues. The CDR3 nucleotides read TGTGCCAGCAGCTTATCGCGGGTTAGCATCGATGAGCAGTTCTTC. It translates to CASSLSRVSIDEQFF.

Comment on this clonotype: A clone one base away is much larger, so this may be a read error. The CDR3 bases are TGTGCCAGCAGCCCGGGACAGGGCTCCGAGCAGTACTTC. This codes for CASSPGQGSEQYF. This chain joins TRBV7-6 and TRBJ2-7; 9 bases agree with TRBD1. Trimming removed 5 bases from V and 6 bases from J; junction bases left unmatched: 5. Germline CDR1 is SGHVS and CDR2 is FNYEAQ. The CDR3 runs to 13 residues.

This clonotype was detected many times. The chain combines TRBV12-3 or TRBV12-4 with TRBJ2-1; D is unclear. The CDR3 consists of 12 residues. Trimming stripped 6 bases from V and 7 bases from J, with 10 bases between. This CDR3 is CASRYSQNEQFF. As DNA, the CDR3 is TGTGCCAGCAGGTACTCCCAGAATGAGCAGTTCTTC.